These 27 T cell receptor beta chains originate from one sample sequenced in a study of early T cells in non-severe SARS-CoV-2 infection. TCRdb itself ran the 5' RACE reads through MiXCR, one entry per CDR3 protein. The table lists approximately 97,000 distinct CDR3 sequences, approximately 10% of them singletons. The starting material was whole blood, obtained at baseline. Receptor source: an adult who was a healthcare worker with PCR-confirmed SARS-CoV-2 infection or an uninfected control (not recorded which).

This clonotype was picked up many times. The CDR3 sequence is CASSVTGGGDQPQHF. The CDR3 coding sequence is TGTGCCAGCAGCGTGACAGGGGGAGGCGATCAGCCCCAGCATTTT. J is TRBJ1-5 and V is TRBV7-2; TRBD1 agrees at 9 bases. The CDR3 length is 15 residues. Germline V gene data show CDR1 as SGHTA and CDR2 as FQGNSA. J was trimmed by 5 bases and V by 5 bases; bases with no gene match: 7.

This clonotype was seen ten or more times. The chain recombines TRBV11-2 with TRBJ2-1; 11 bases are shared with TRBD2. V was pared by 2 bases and J by 6 bases, with 3 bases of the junction left unmatched. This CDR3 is 15 amino acids long. The germline V gene encodes CDR1 SGHAT and CDR2 FQNNGV. CDR3 coding DNA: TGTGCCAGCAGCTTAAGACTAGCGGGGCTCAATGAGCAGTTCTTC. This sequence encodes CASSLRLAGLNEQFF.

This chain uses TRBV7-6 with TRBJ2-3, with 8 bases aligning to TRBD2. Germline V lookup: CDR1 SGHVS, CDR2 FNYEAQ. V shed 4 bases and J 2 bases; nucleotides not matched to a gene: 5. The CDR3 is 15 residues long. The CDR3 bases are TGTGCCAGCAGCTCGCAGACTAGCGCCACAGATACGCAGTATTTT. As protein: CASSSQTSATDTQYF.

This clonotype was observed a handful of times. The V and J genes are TRBV20-1 and TRBJ2-5; 7 bases line up with TRBD1. CDR1 is DFQATT, CDR2 SNEGSKA, per germline (reference sequence). CDR3 length equals 11 residues. CDR3 sequence: CGGQPEETQYF. For the CDR3, the DNA is TGCGGGGGACAGCCAGAAGAGACCCAGTACTTC.

This clonotype was recorded a few times. V and J are TRBV10-3 and TRBJ2-7; 10 nucleotides align to TRBD1. This CDR3 region has 16 residues. The V gene end was trimmed by 9 bases and the J gene end by 5 bases; junction bases not matched to a gene: 16. Germline CDR1 reads ENHRY; CDR2 reads SYGVKD. The CDR3 spells CAISRDRGDPPDEQYF. In DNA, the CDR3 is TGTGCCATTTCCCGGGACAGGGGTGACCCCCCGGACGAGCAGTACTTC.

This clonotype turned up a few times. The chain joins TRBV20-1 to TRBJ1-3, with TRBD1 identical over 10 bases. CDR3 length: 15 residues. Per germline, CDR1 DFQATT and CDR2 SNEGSKA (reference sequence). The trim removed 1 base at V and 2 bases at J, leaving 2 bases unmatched. CDR3 sequence: CSARGGTGAGNTIYF. Here the CDR3 DNA reads TGCAGTGCTAGAGGGGGGACAGGGGCTGGAAACACCATATATTTT.

Concerning this clonotype itself: This sequence may be a read error, since a much larger clone differs from it by one base. This rearrangement joins TRBV29-1 to TRBJ2-7; D unresolved. Per the germline V gene, CDR1 is SQVTM and CDR2 is ANQGSEA. This CDR3 has 13 residues. Here the CDR3 reads CCVRTSGESEQYF. The CDR3, as DNA: TGCTGCGTGAGAACTTCAGGAGAAAGTGAGCAGTACTTC.

The chain employs TRBV30 and TRBJ2-2; TRBD2 is a possible D gene (6 bases). V was shortened by 0 bases and J by 3 bases, with 14 bases between the two germline ends. Germline values: CDR1 GTSNPN, CDR2 SVGIG (reference sequence). The CDR3 is 16 residues long. In DNA, the CDR3 is TGTGCCTGGAGTGTAATACGGGGGACCTACACCGGGGAGCTGTTTTTT. Translated: CAWSVIRGTYTGELFF.

This clonotype has only a few counts. The chain links TRBV20-1 to TRBJ2-2; D not resolved. The CDR3 has 14 residues. From germline, CDR1 is DFQATT and CDR2 SNEGSKA (reference sequence). V was pared by 7 bases and J by 7 bases, with 19 bases between. The CDR3 loop reads CSVGRSPLGGELFF. In DNA form, the CDR3 reads TGCAGTGTCGGACGCTCCCCACTTGGCGGGGAGCTGTTTTTT.

J is TRBJ1-2 and V is TRBV3-1; D not certain. There are 13 residues in the CDR3. In germline, CDR1 is LGHDT, CDR2 YNNKEL (reference sequence). V dropped 8 bases and J dropped 2 bases, with 12 bases sitting between them. CDR3 in amino acids: CASCDAPNYGYTF. In nucleotides, the CDR3 is TGTGCCAGCTGCGACGCGCCCAACTATGGCTACACCTTC.

The V call is TRBV10-2, the J call TRBJ1-6; 9 nucleotides match TRBD1. Germline lookup yields CDR1 WSHSY and CDR2 SAAADI. The CDR3 is made up of 13 amino acids. The V segment lost 6 bases and the J segment 7 bases; nucleotides outside the gene matches: 1. This CDR3 reads CASSGTGNSPLHF. DNA for the CDR3: TGCGCCAGCAGCGGGACAGGGAATTCACCCCTCCACTTT.

This clonotype was found many times. The genes are TRBV6-1 and TRBJ2-1; D uncertain. This CDR3 is 12 amino acids long. Germline V CDR1 and CDR2: MNHNS, SASEGT. Trimming removed 0 bases from V and 10 bases from J, with 7 bases in between. In DNA form, the CDR3 reads TGTGCCAGCAGTGAAGCGCTTCAGGAGCAGTTCTTC. It translates to CASSEALQEQFF.

This clonotype was detected many times. This sequence joins TRBV4-2 and TRBJ2-1; D might be TRBD2 (5 bases). Trimming took off 6 bases at V and 8 bases at J, with 14 bases between the two ends. The CDR3 covers 13 residues. Per germline, CDR1 LGHNA and CDR2 YNFKEQ. The CDR3 coding sequence is TGTGCCAGCAGTACGAGTCACGGGGATGAGCAGTTCTTC. It encodes CASSTSHGDEQFF.

The V and J genes are TRBV24-1 and TRBJ1-5; no reliable D call. Trimming left V 5 bases short and J 0 bases short, with 7 bases between. The CDR3 runs to 14 residues. Germline CDR1 KGHDR, CDR2 SFDVKD. The CDR3 loop is CATSGTLSNQPQHF. The CDR3 DNA reads as TGTGCCACCAGTGGGACCCTTAGCAATCAGCCCCAGCATTTT.

This clonotype has at least ten counts. The chain has TRBV7-9 and TRBJ1-1; D is ambiguous. The ends were cut back, 0 bases at V and 4 bases at J, with 12 bases in the middle. Germline loops: CDR1 SEHNR, CDR2 FQNEAQ (reference sequence). The CDR3 totals 15 residues. Here the CDR3 reads CASSLALATGTEAFF. CDR3 nucleotides: TGTGCCAGCAGCTTAGCGCTGGCGACGGGCACTGAAGCTTTCTTT.

The chain carries TRBV20-1 and TRBJ1-2; the D gene is possibly TRBD1 (6 bases). The V end lost 0 bases, the J end lost 5 bases, and 19 bases lay between the germline ends. Germline V gives CDR1 DFQATT, CDR2 SNEGSKA (reference sequence). The CDR3 sequence is 16 residues long. CDR3 DNA sequence: TGCAGTGCTAGAGAATTAGAAACAGGGAAACCTTATGGCTACACCTTC. Its translation: CSARELETGKPYGYTF.

This clonotype was detected a few times. This sequence joins TRBV20-1 and TRBJ2-2; TRBD2 is a possible D gene (6 bases). The CDR3 extends over 15 amino acids. Trimming took 4 bases from V and 5 from J, leaving 17 bases between them. Looked up from germline, CDR1 is DFQATT and CDR2 is SNEGSKA (reference sequence). In nucleotides, the CDR3 is TGCAGTGCTACCCACCCCCGAGGAGGGACCGGGGAGCTGTTTTTT. It translates to CSATHPRGGTGELFF.

The chain is built from TRBV7-6 and TRBJ2-7, with 7 bases lining up with TRBD2. The CDR3 is 13 residues long. CDR1 and CDR2 (germline): SGHVS, FNYEAQ. V dropped 6 bases and J dropped 5; count of bases not matched to a gene: 7. CDR3 DNA sequence: TGTGCCAGCAGTCTTACTAGCGCCCACGAGCAGTACTTC. It yields the protein CASSLTSAHEQYF. Filled out from reference TRBV7-6 and TRBJ2-7, the complete variable domain reads GAGVSQSPRYKVTKRGQDVALRCDPISGHVSLYWYRQALGQGPEFLTYFNYEAQQDKSGLPNDRFSAERPEGSISTLTIQRTEQRDSAMYRCASSLTSAHEQYFGPGTRLTVT.

The V gene is TRBV27, the J gene TRBJ2-2; 7 positions match TRBD1. V shed 3 bases, J shed 4 bases, and the junction held 2 bases outside the gene matches. The CDR3 spans 14 residues. Germline V gene data show CDR1 as MNHEY and CDR2 as SMNVEV (reference sequence). The DNA of the CDR3 is TGTGCCAGCAGTTTTTGGGACAGCACCGGGGAGCTGTTTTTT. This codes for CASSFWDSTGELFF.

The chain joins TRBV3-1 to TRBJ1-2; TRBD1 is a possible D gene (5 bases). Trimming removed 0 bases at V and 8 bases at J, with 16 bases between. Germline V CDR1 and CDR2: LGHDT, YNNKEL (reference sequence). The CDR3 extends over 15 amino acids. CDR3 residues: CASSQDFVHRGGYTF. For the CDR3, the DNA is TGTGCCAGCAGCCAAGATTTCGTCCACCGGGGCGGCTACACCTTC.

The chain has TRBV5-1 and TRBJ1-2, with 9 bases lining up with TRBD1. The germline gives CDR1 SGHRS, CDR2 YFSETQ. The CDR3 length is 14 residues. Trimming removed 4 bases from V and 2 bases from J; junction bases left unmatched: 3. CDR3 DNA: TGCGCCAGCAGCGAACAGGGGGCGAACTATGGCTACACCTTC. Protein product: CASSEQGANYGYTF.

This clonotype occurred a few times. The V gene is TRBV7-2, the J gene TRBJ2-3; 10 nucleotides agree with TRBD2. Germline V gene lookup returns CDR1 SGHTA and CDR2 FQGNSA. V lost 4 bases to trimming and J lost 12 bases; unmatched junction nucleotides: 4. The CDR3 extends over 12 amino acids. The CDR3 is CASSSLAGFQYF. In DNA form, the CDR3 reads TGTGCCAGCAGCTCACTAGCGGGGTTTCAGTATTTT.

The rearrangement joins TRBV5-5 to TRBJ1-2; perhaps TRBD1 as D (5 bases). From germline, CDR1 is SGHKS and CDR2 YYEKEE (reference sequence). The CDR3 extends over 15 amino acids. V lost 2 bases, J lost 4 bases, and 15 bases lay in between. As DNA, the CDR3 is TGTGCCAGCAGCTTCACCACTCAGGGTTCCTATGGCTACACCTTC. Translating it yields CASSFTTQGSYGYTF.

This chain connects TRBV3-2 to TRBJ1-4. TRBV3-2 is assigned pseudogene status. The CDR3 totals 16 residues. The CDR3 reads CASSQARFSGREKLFF. The CDR3 bases are TGTGCCAGCAGCCAAGCCCGCTTCTCAGGTCGGGAAAAACTGTTTTTT.

Only a few counts were recorded for this clonotype. V and J are TRBV20-1 and TRBJ2-7; tentative D call: TRBD2 (5 bases). Trimming shortened V by 5 bases and J by 4 bases, and 9 bases separated the two germline ends. The germline gives CDR1 DFQATT, CDR2 SNEGSKA (reference sequence). The CDR3 totals 11 residues. The CDR3 is CSAWRGYEQYF. CDR3 sequence (DNA): TGCAGTGCTTGGCGCGGGTACGAGCAGTACTTC.

The chain couples TRBV11-2 to TRBJ2-1, with TRBD2 matching over 8 bases. Trimming removed 0 bases from V and 11 bases from J; junction bases left unmatched: 6. This CDR3 region has 14 residues. CDR1 and CDR2 from the germline V gene are SGHAT and FQNNGV. CDR3 in DNA: TGTGCCAGCAGCTTAGAGCTGCGGGAGGAGAAGCAGTTCTTC. Translated, it gives CASSLELREEKQFF.

The genes are TRBV7-8 and TRBJ2-3, with TRBD2 as a possible D gene (5 bases). Trimming left V 4 bases short and J 4 bases short, with 12 bases between. This CDR3 has 14 residues. Germline CDR1 and CDR2: SGHVS and FQNEAQ. This CDR3 is CASSSRTLSDTQYF. The CDR3 bases are TGTGCCAGCAGCTCCCGGACTCTCTCAGATACGCAGTATTTT.